These T cell receptor beta chains were read from a single sample in a study of blood T cell repertoires in COVID-19. Assay used: immunoSEQ multiplex PCR; TCRdb lists only in-frame clones, some missing. In the table there are 150,000 or so clones, 87% of which are singletons. The specimen was PBMCs or T cells enriched from blood (not recorded which). All receptors derive from a woman in her forties who had been exposed to COVID-19. CDR3s include the opening cysteine and the closing phenylalanine or tryptophan. Each record gives: V gene, J gene, CDR3 protein.

>TRBV5-1|TRBJ1-4
CASSGGQGATNEKLFF
>TRBV27|TRBJ2-3
CASSLGLAGVGRTDTQYF
>TRBV4-1|TRBJ2-3
CASSHFVAGTDTQYF
>TRBV28|TRBJ1-2
CASSFRAYYGYTF
>TRBV4-3|TRBJ2-7
CASSKGELGYEQYF
>TRBV28|TRBJ2-3
CASSLGGGTDTQYF
>TRBV19|TRBJ2-5
CASSQQSRGTQYF
>TRBV14|TRBJ2-7
CASSQDNIYRTYEQYF
>TRBV3-1/TRBV3-2|TRBJ2-1
CASSQDWSNNEQFF
>TRBV10-3|TRBJ1-2
CAITDGTPNYGYTF
>TRBV9|TRBJ2-7
CASSPFGREGRNEQYF
>TRBV27|TRBJ1-3
CASSDRTRNTIYF
>TRBV4-1|TRBJ1-1
CASSQDGQPNTEAFF
>TRBV6-5|TRBJ1-2
CASMRTGSGGYTF
>TRBV5-1|TRBJ2-7
CASSSLRVPYEQYF
>TRBV5-6|TRBJ2-2
CASSVNTGELFF
>TRBV6-1|TRBJ1-2
CASSDWLLSNYGYTF
>TRBV14|TRBJ2-1
CASSPGVAGGLSSSYNEQFF
>TRBV18|TRBJ1-1
CASSPQGGGNTEAFF
>TRBV11-2|TRBJ2-2
CASSSLTGVGTGELFF
>TRBV21-1|TRBJ1-5
CASSSHRGRVPNQPQHF
>TRBV5-1|TRBJ1-4
CATMEGDRGNEKLFF
>TRBV29-1|TRBJ1-2
CSVEDIGWTGNGYTF
>TRBV28|TRBJ2-4
CASSFYSENIQYF
>TRBV4-1|TRBJ1-4
CASSQDKGTGFEKLFF
>TRBV12-5|TRBJ1-1
CASGAPGRGNEAFF
>TRBV28|TRBJ2-1
CASSLFAGVDEQFF
>TRBV20-1|TRBJ2-3
CSASGRGRTDTQYF
>TRBV4-3|TRBJ2-2
CASSQALAGGTGELFF
>TRBV10-3|TRBJ1-5
CAISPGQDSNQPQHF
>TRBV20-1|TRBJ1-4
CRRENEKLFF
>TRBV9|TRBJ2-3
CASSVQAGGPTDTQYF
>TRBV7-9|TRBJ2-3
CASSLPGTSGIFRTDTQYF
>TRBV13|TRBJ1-1
CASSRANTEAFF
>TRBV6-5|TRBJ2-2
CASRGDRITGELFF
>TRBV6-1|TRBJ2-7
CASSEGASESYEQYF
>TRBV6-2/TRBV6-3|TRBJ1-1
CASSYGGANQAFF
>TRBV3-1/TRBV3-2|TRBJ2-1
CASSPLLAGLYNEQFF
>TRBV18|TRBJ2-2
CASSTSGGGIGTGELFF
>TRBV14|TRBJ2-2
CASSQDGGWVTGELFF
>TRBV9|TRBJ1-1
CASSPRDTEAFF